Listed below are T cell receptor beta chains from one sample, sequenced in a study of memory CD4+ T cells and cytomegalovirus serostatus. The assay was immunoSEQ multiplex PCR, and TCRdb's table has in-frame clones only and misses some. The data show 45,000 to 70,000 clones, 82% seen once. Sequenced input: memory CD4+ T cells from blood. All receptors derive from an adult in good health and CMV-seronegative. Some clones in this sample may be carry-over from other donors' samples. CDR3s include the opening cysteine and the closing phenylalanine or tryptophan. The D gene is left open where the match is weak. Where a row states a size, it is once, few, many or the class of an expanded clone; other rows omit it.

J	V	D	size	CDR3	DNA
TRBJ2-3	TRBV6-5	-	-	CASSYNSDSTDTQYF	TGTGCCAGCAGTTACAATAGCGATAGCACAGATACGCAGTATTTT
TRBJ2-1	TRBV28	-	-	CASSVPDEQFF	TGTGCCAGCAGTGTCCCCGATGAGCAGTTCTTC
TRBJ1-2	TRBV7-9	-	-	CASRGRAGGYTF	TGTGCCAGCAGGGGCAGGGCAGGTGGCTACACCTTC
TRBJ1-1	TRBV28	-	few	CASTLPAATEAFF	TGTGCCAGCACCCTCCCCGCAGCCACTGAAGCTTTCTTT
TRBJ1-1	TRBV5-4	TRBD1	-	CASSHRLQGAGSEAFF	TGTGCCAGCAGTCACCGACTCCAGGGGGCAGGGTCTGAAGCTTTCTTT
TRBJ1-5	TRBV2	-	-	CASSPGRMNQPQHF	TGTGCCAGCAGTCCCGGTCGCATGAATCAGCCCCAGCATTTT
TRBJ2-3	TRBV15	-	-	CATSPGGGTDTQYF	TGTGCCACCAGCCCTGGCGGCGGCACAGATACGCAGTATTTT
TRBJ2-2	TRBV5-1	TRBD1	few	CASSPTGPNTGGELFF	TGCGCCAGCAGCCCGACAGGGCCGAACACGGGCGGGGAGCTGTTTTTT
TRBJ2-2	TRBV7-9	-	-	CASSYATGELFF	TGTGCCAGCAGCTATGCAACCGGGGAGCTGTTTTTT
TRBJ2-3	TRBV30	-	-	CAWSVGGGRSTDTQYF	TGTGCCTGGAGTGTGGGGGGCGGGAGAAGCACAGATACGCAGTATTTT
TRBJ2-3	TRBV4-2	-	-	CASSKEVAGTDTQYF	TGTGCCAGCAGCAAAGAAGTCGCGGGCACAGATACGCAGTATTTT